These T cell receptor beta chains were read from a single sample in a study of T cells in Graves' hyperthyroidism and ophthalmopathy. TCRdb reprocessed the multiplex PCR reads with MiXCR, giving one entry per CDR3 protein. The sample contains a few hundred thousand distinct CDR3 sequences, around 15% of which appear only once. The source material was blood. All receptors come from a woman aged 60-75 years with Graves' ophthalmopathy. Each CDR3 is given with its conserved first and last residue. The D gene is left open where the match is weak. Only part of the rows carry a size: once, few, many, or a class if the clone is expanded.

CDR3 DNA: TGTGCCACTACGACTGTAGCGGGAGCGAAAGGGGAGCTGTTTTTT
CDR3 protein: CATTTVAGAKGELFF
D gene: TRBD2
J gene: TRBJ2-2
clone size: many
V gene: TRBV2

CDR3 DNA: TGCGCCAGCAGCTTCAGACAGGGGAGCACAGATACGCAGTATTTT
CDR3 protein: CASSFRQGSTDTQYF
D gene: TRBD1
J gene: TRBJ2-3
clone size: many
V gene: TRBV5-1

CDR3 DNA: TGTGCCAGCAGTCCCAACAGGGGGCGAGGAGAGGGCTACACCTTC
CDR3 protein: CASSPNRGRGEGYTF
D gene: TRBD1
J gene: TRBJ1-2
clone size: many
V gene: TRBV28

CDR3 DNA: TGTGCCAGCAGTTTAGCCCCGGGACAGGGTAATGAAAAACTGTTTTTT
CDR3 protein: CASSLAPGQGNEKLFF
D gene: TRBD1
J gene: TRBJ1-4
clone size: few
V gene: TRBV12-3/TRBV12-4

CDR3 DNA: TGCGCCAGCAGCTTGACTCCAGAATACGAGCAGTACTTC
CDR3 protein: CASSLTPEYEQYF
D gene: NA
J gene: TRBJ2-7
clone size: many
V gene: TRBV5-1

CDR3 DNA: TGTGCCAGCAGTGCGAGACAAATGTGGGCAGATACGCAGTATTTT
CDR3 protein: CASSARQMWADTQYF
D gene: NA
J gene: TRBJ2-3
clone size: many
V gene: TRBV2

CDR3 DNA: TGTGCCAGCAGCCCAGGATGGGCTGAGCCCACTGAAGCTTTCTTT
CDR3 protein: CASSPGWAEPTEAFF
D gene: NA
J gene: TRBJ1-1
clone size: many
V gene: TRBV7-6

CDR3 DNA: TGTGCCAGCAGCTTAGAGGAGACAGGGGCAGGAAACACCATATATTTT
CDR3 protein: CASSLEETGAGNTIYF
D gene: TRBD1
J gene: TRBJ1-3
clone size: NA
V gene: TRBV7-2

CDR3 DNA: TGTGCCAGCAGCCAAGATGGGGAGACCCAGTACTTC
CDR3 protein: CASSQDGETQYF
D gene: NA
J gene: TRBJ2-5
clone size: many
V gene: TRBV3-1

CDR3 DNA: TGTGCCAGCAGTAAACGGACAGTTAACTATGGCTACACCTTC
CDR3 protein: CASSKRTVNYGYTF
D gene: NA
J gene: TRBJ1-2
clone size: NA
V gene: TRBV12-3/TRBV12-4

CDR3 DNA: TGTGCCAGCAGTGAACGCGACAGGGGGAAGCAGTACTTC
CDR3 protein: CASSERDRGKQYF
D gene: TRBD1
J gene: TRBJ2-7
clone size: NA
V gene: TRBV4-1

CDR3 DNA: TGTGCCAGCAGCGTAGGTGGAGGGAGGTACGAGCAGTACTTC
CDR3 protein: CASSVGGGRYEQYF
D gene: NA
J gene: TRBJ2-7
clone size: few
V gene: TRBV9

CDR3 DNA: TGTGCCAGTAGTTTAACGGCCTCTGATGGGGATGAGCAGTTCTTC
CDR3 protein: CASSLTASDGDEQFF
D gene: NA
J gene: TRBJ2-1
clone size: few
V gene: TRBV19

CDR3 DNA: TGTGCCAGTAGTATAAAGGGAAGGGAGCCCCAGCATTTT
CDR3 protein: CASSIKGREPQHF
D gene: NA
J gene: TRBJ1-5
clone size: NA
V gene: TRBV19

CDR3 DNA: TGTGCCAGCAGCATAGCTTCGGGGGGGGAGAGCTATGGCTACACCTTC
CDR3 protein: CASSIASGGESYGYTF
D gene: NA
J gene: TRBJ1-2
clone size: NA
V gene: TRBV9

CDR3 DNA: TGTGCCAGCAGCACACCACCAGGGGGCTTGAACACTGAAGCTTTCTTT
CDR3 protein: CASSTPPGGLNTEAFF
D gene: TRBD1
J gene: TRBJ1-1
clone size: many
V gene: TRBV7-2

CDR3 DNA: TGTGCCATCACCTCGGACCTCGCCGGGGAGCTGTTTTTT
CDR3 protein: CAITSDLAGELFF
D gene: NA
J gene: TRBJ2-2
clone size: few
V gene: TRBV10-3

CDR3 DNA: TGCAGTGCTAGAGATCCTCGGACTAGACTTGACATTAAAAACACCGGGGAGCTGTTTTTT
CDR3 protein: CSARDPRTRLDIKNTGELFF
D gene: TRBD2
J gene: TRBJ2-2
clone size: NA
V gene: TRBV20-1

CDR3 DNA: TGCGCCAGCAGCTTGGCCGGGACAGGGACCGGGGAGCTGTTTTTT
CDR3 protein: CASSLAGTGTGELFF
D gene: TRBD1
J gene: TRBJ2-2
clone size: few
V gene: TRBV5-1

CDR3 DNA: TGCAGTGCTAGAAGCAACTCCAACCCCAATGAGCAGTTCTTC
CDR3 protein: CSARSNSNPNEQFF
D gene: NA
J gene: TRBJ2-1
clone size: many
V gene: TRBV20-1

CDR3 DNA: TGTGCTAGTGGCTACACACAGGGAAACTCTGGGGCCAACGTCCTGACTTTC
CDR3 protein: CASGYTQGNSGANVLTF
D gene: NA
J gene: TRBJ2-6
clone size: few
V gene: TRBV12-5

CDR3 DNA: TGCAGTGCTAGAGGGGACAGGGGGAGAAATTCACCCCTCCACTTT
CDR3 protein: CSARGDRGRNSPLHF
D gene: TRBD1
J gene: TRBJ1-6
clone size: few
V gene: TRBV20-1

CDR3 DNA: TGTGCCAGCAGCGTAGAAGCGGGAGGAGGAGATACGCAGTATTTT
CDR3 protein: CASSVEAGGGDTQYF
D gene: TRBD2
J gene: TRBJ2-3
clone size: NA
V gene: TRBV9

CDR3 DNA: TGTGCCAGCAGCCTGCTAATACAACGGATTTATAGCTCTGGGGCCAACGTCCTGACTTTC
CDR3 protein: CASSLLIQRIYSSGANVLTF
D gene: NA
J gene: TRBJ2-6
clone size: NA
V gene: TRBV6-2/TRBV6-3

CDR3 DNA: TGTGCCAGCAGTTCCCCCGGGACTCTAAGCACAGATACGCAGTATTTT
CDR3 protein: CASSSPGTLSTDTQYF
D gene: NA
J gene: TRBJ2-3
clone size: many
V gene: TRBV28

CDR3 DNA: TGTGCCAGCAGCTGGACTAGCGGGAGAACGAATGAGCAGTTCTTC
CDR3 protein: CASSWTSGRTNEQFF
D gene: TRBD2
J gene: TRBJ2-1
clone size: few
V gene: TRBV5-4

CDR3 DNA: TGTGCCAGCAGTTACTCTTCTGGGATGGCTAATGAAAAACTGTTTTTT
CDR3 protein: CASSYSSGMANEKLFF
D gene: NA
J gene: TRBJ1-4
clone size: NA
V gene: TRBV6-6

CDR3 DNA: TGTGCCAGCAGGGGGGACAGCCTTAATGAAAAACTGTTTTTT
CDR3 protein: CASRGDSLNEKLFF
D gene: TRBD1
J gene: TRBJ1-4
clone size: many
V gene: TRBV2

CDR3 DNA: TGTGCCAGCAGTTTCAGACAGGGGGCTGTAAAACAGCCCCAGCATTTT
CDR3 protein: CASSFRQGAVKQPQHF
D gene: TRBD1
J gene: TRBJ1-5
clone size: many
V gene: TRBV12-3/TRBV12-4

CDR3 DNA: TGCAGTGCTGGGCCGGATGTTGGACGGTTCGAGGCCACTGAAGCTTTCTTT
CDR3 protein: CSAGPDVGRFEATEAFF
D gene: NA
J gene: TRBJ1-1
clone size: NA
V gene: TRBV20-1

CDR3 DNA: TGTGCCAGCAGCTCGACGACGGGTCAGCCCCAGCATTTT
CDR3 protein: CASSSTTGQPQHF
D gene: NA
J gene: TRBJ1-5
clone size: many
V gene: TRBV7-8

CDR3 DNA: TGTGCCAGCAACCCGGGACTAGCGGGAGTATTTCGTGAGCAGTTCTTC
CDR3 protein: CASNPGLAGVFREQFF
D gene: TRBD2
J gene: TRBJ2-1
clone size: few
V gene: TRBV5-4

CDR3 DNA: TGTGCCAGCAGCTCCGTCGTGGTGGTCCTAGGACAAGAGACCCAGTACTTC
CDR3 protein: CASSSVVVVLGQETQYF
D gene: NA
J gene: TRBJ2-5
clone size: few
V gene: TRBV7-9

CDR3 DNA: TGTGCCAGCAGCCGGACTAGCGGGAGCTCCTACGAGCAGTACTTC
CDR3 protein: CASSRTSGSSYEQYF
D gene: TRBD2
J gene: TRBJ2-7
clone size: many
V gene: TRBV3-1

CDR3 DNA: TGCAGTGCTAGAGATCTCCGGGTTAGAGACACTGAAGCTTTCTTT
CDR3 protein: CSARDLRVRDTEAFF
D gene: NA
J gene: TRBJ1-1
clone size: NA
V gene: TRBV20-1

CDR3 DNA: TGCAGTGCCCCCTGGACAGGGGGCGATGGCTACACCTTC
CDR3 protein: CSAPWTGGDGYTF
D gene: TRBD1
J gene: TRBJ1-2
clone size: few
V gene: TRBV20-1